The 28 T cell receptor beta chains below come from one sample, sequenced in a study of shared clonotypes between healthy human individuals (dated by TCRdb to about 2020). The receptor library was made with the immunoSEQ multiplex PCR assay. TCRdb took this table from immuneACCESS and kept in-frame rearrangements with V and J called. Such tables lack part of the clones; where checked against another copy, unresolved V genes explain under half of the gap, and the rest is unexplained. The sample table contains roughly 2,500,000 clones; only one count was recorded for over 85% of them. Of the sample, approximately 0.35% falls within the top ten clones. The sample comprised naive CD4+ T cells from PBMCs. According to the study, the label for this sample's cell subset or site signals: CD45RA+ positively selected. The receptors originated from a man younger than 35 in good health. Some clones in this sample may be carry-over from other donors' samples.

The chain carries TRBV27 and TRBJ1-5; TRBD1 might be the D (5 bases). Germline values: CDR1 MNHEY, CDR2 SMNVEV (reference sequence). The CDR3 is made up of 15 amino acids. Between the trimmed V and J ends, which lost 3 bases and 0 bases, there was a span of 9 bases. CDR3 nucleotide sequence: TGTGCCAGCAGTTTCGACAGAACTAGCAATCAGCCCCAGCATTTT. Translated: CASSFDRTSNQPQHF.

The rearrangement uses TRBV5-1 and TRBJ2-3; 10 nucleotides agree with TRBD2. The germline V gene encodes CDR1 SGHRS and CDR2 YFSETQ. The CDR3 length is 14 residues. V shed 4 bases, J shed 2 bases, and the junction held 1 base outside the gene matches. CDR3 region: CASSTSGDTDTQYF. The CDR3 DNA sequence: TGCGCCAGCAGCACTAGCGGGGACACAGATACGCAGTATTTT.

The chain has TRBV2 and TRBJ2-5; 8 bases map to TRBD1. V trimming: 7 bases; J trimming: 5 bases; junction bases outside the gene matches: 9. Per germline, CDR1 SNHLY and CDR2 FYNNEI. The length of the CDR3 is 14 residues. This CDR3 is CASTRQGRQETQYF. The CDR3 coding sequence is TGTGCCAGCACTAGACAGGGGCGTCAGGAGACCCAGTACTTC.

The chain joins TRBV14 to TRBJ1-5; no firm D call. The CDR3 length is 13 residues. Germline CDR1 is SGHDN and CDR2 is FVKESK. Trimming removed 0 bases at V and 7 bases at J, with 7 bases between. The CDR3 DNA is TGTGCCAGCAGCCAAGATCTGGCACAGCCCCAGCATTTT. Amino acid sequence: CASSQDLAQPQHF.

J is TRBJ2-1 and V is TRBV5-4; TRBD2 matches 13 bases. The CDR3 totals 15 residues. V dropped 5 bases and J dropped 8; count of bases not matched to a gene: 7. Germline V gene data show CDR1 as SGHNT and CDR2 as YYREEE (reference sequence). CDR3 loop: CASRPTSGRGHEQFF. The CDR3 region has the DNA TGTGCCAGCAGACCTACTAGCGGGAGGGGTCATGAGCAGTTCTTC.

About this clone: The sample has other DNA sequences that encode this CDR3 too. The chain uses TRBV12-5 and TRBJ1-1; no definite D call. The CDR3 runs 12 residues. With 0 bases removed from V and 8 bases from J, the gap between germline ends came to 7 bases. Per the germline V gene, CDR1 is LGHNT and CDR2 is FRNRAP. The DNA of the CDR3 is TGTGCTAGTGGTTTGGTAGGTTCGGAAGCTTTCTTT. This codes for CASGLVGSEAFF.

This chain uses TRBV27 with TRBJ2-7; TRBD2 is a possible D gene (5 bases). Germline assignment: CDR1 MNHEY and CDR2 SMNVEV (reference sequence). The V gene lost 3 bases and the J gene lost 7 bases, with 7 bases spanning the gap. The CDR3 consists of 11 residues. CDR3 amino acids: CASSFGGEQYF. The CDR3 coding sequence is TGTGCCAGCAGTTTTGGCGGGGAGCAGTACTTC.

The chain recombines TRBV7-9 with TRBJ1-1; TRBD1 agrees at 8 bases. The germline V gene encodes CDR1 SEHNR and CDR2 FQNEAQ (reference sequence). The CDR3 has 16 amino acids. After removal of 4 bases from V and 3 bases from J, the junction contained 10 bases not matched to a gene. The CDR3, as DNA: TGTGCCAGCAGCTCCACGCCAGGGGGCGGCGACACTGAAGCTTTCTTT. Its protein is CASSSTPGGGDTEAFF.

The chain joins TRBV11-3 to TRBJ2-7, with 10 bases aligning to TRBD1. The CDR3 is made up of 15 amino acids. CDR1 and CDR2 from the germline V gene are SGHNT and YENEEA. Unmatched junction bases numbered 3, after V lost 0 bases and J lost 4 bases. For the CDR3, the DNA is TGTGCCAGCAGCTTAGAACCGGGACAGGGGTACGAGCAGTACTTC. It encodes CASSLEPGQGYEQYF.

The V call is TRBV19, the J call TRBJ2-2, with 14 bases fitting TRBD2. V dropped 6 bases and J dropped 6; count of bases not matched to a gene: 9. The CDR3 covers 17 residues. Germline loops: CDR1 LNHDA, CDR2 SQIVND (reference sequence). The CDR3 region has the DNA TGTGCCAGTAGGCCGGGACTAGCGGGAGTTTTGGCCGGGGAGCTGTTTTTT. It translates to CASRPGLAGVLAGELFF.

The chain links TRBV4-1 to TRBJ2-5; 7 bases line up with TRBD1. J gave up 5 bases and V 1 base, and 10 bases lay outside the gene matches. This CDR3 is built from 16 residues. Germline-derived CDR1 and CDR2 are MGHRA and YSYEKL. CDR3 coding DNA: TGCGCCAGCAGCCAAGCAGGGGGACCGGCGTGGGAGACCCAGTACTTC. It yields the protein CASSQAGGPAWETQYF.

The CDR3 sequence: CATSTPTRQPQHF. CDR3 DNA: TGTGCCACCAGCACACCAACGAGGCAGCCCCAGCATTTT. The gene calls are TRBV15 and TRBJ1-5; D unresolved. Trimming stripped 4 bases from V and 7 bases from J, with 11 bases between. The V gene's germline CDR1 is LNHNV and CDR2 YYDKDF (reference sequence). This CDR3 is built from 13 residues.

This chain links TRBV5-8 with TRBJ1-6, with D unresolved. The V end was cut by 4 bases, the J end by 4 bases, with 9 bases between. The germline V gene has CDR1 SGHTS and CDR2 YDEGEE. The CDR3 contains 14 residues. In DNA, the CDR3 is TGTGCCAGCAGCCCTCGTCGGTATAATTCACCCCTCCACTTT. It yields the protein CASSPRRYNSPLHF.

This chain joins TRBV30 and TRBJ2-3; 8 bases match TRBD2. The germline V gene encodes CDR1 GTSNPN and CDR2 SVGIG (reference sequence). Trimming removed 1 base from V and 3 bases from J; junction bases left unmatched: 6. CDR3 length: 15 residues. This CDR3 is CAWSEGSGETDTQYF. The CDR3 DNA reads TGTGCCTGGAGTGAGGGTAGCGGGGAAACAGATACGCAGTATTTT.

J is TRBJ2-7 and V is TRBV4-1; TRBD2 matches at 10 bases. V shed 4 bases and J 3 bases; nucleotides not matched to a gene: 6. Germline V gene lookup returns CDR1 MGHRA and CDR2 YSYEKL. The CDR3 has 15 residues. The CDR3 loop reads CASSPRLAGRYEQYF. CDR3 nucleotide sequence: TGCGCCAGCAGCCCAAGACTAGCGGGCCGCTACGAGCAGTACTTC.

The genes are TRBV9 and TRBJ2-7, with TRBD1 matching 8 bases. Per the germline V gene, CDR1 is SGDLS and CDR2 is YYNGEE. The CDR3 sequence is 13 residues long. Trimming took 3 bases from V and 5 from J; bases not matched to a gene: 4. The CDR3 loop reads CASSATDRDEQYF. The CDR3 DNA reads TGTGCCAGCAGCGCGACGGACAGGGACGAGCAGTACTTC.

This chain uses TRBV27 with TRBJ2-2, with TRBD2 identical over 9 bases. Trimming cost V 2 bases and J 2 bases; bases outside gene matches: 3. The CDR3 consists of 16 residues. Germline V gene lookup returns CDR1 MNHEY and CDR2 SMNVEV (reference sequence). This chain's CDR3 is CASSLLAGINTGELFF. CDR3 sequence (DNA): TGTGCCAGCAGTTTACTAGCGGGAATAAACACCGGGGAGCTGTTTTTT.

V gene TRBV7-9 combines with J gene TRBJ2-5; TRBD2 might be the D (6 bases). The CDR3 loop spans 13 amino acids. Germline V gene sequence: CDR1 SEHNR, CDR2 FQNEAQ (reference sequence). Trimming pared 2 bases from V and 6 bases from J, leaving 10 bases between. The CDR3 spells CASSLWGEKTQYF. The CDR3 DNA reads TGTGCCAGCAGCTTATGGGGGGAGAAGACCCAGTACTTC.

This chain uses TRBV19 with TRBJ2-4; D unclear. V lost 1 base and J 6 bases, leaving 7 bases between the germline ends. This CDR3 is built from 13 residues. Germline CDR1 reads LNHDA; CDR2 reads SQIVND (reference sequence). CDR3 loop: CASSIGAPNIQYF. In DNA, the CDR3 is TGTGCCAGTAGTATAGGGGCCCCAAACATTCAGTACTTC.

The chain uses TRBV5-1 and TRBJ2-5; D not certain. Germline CDR1 and CDR2: SGHRS and YFSETQ. CDR3 length equals 14 residues. V dropped 4 bases and J dropped 2 bases, with 12 bases sitting between them. The CDR3 loop is CASSLQQSQETQYF. The CDR3 coding sequence is TGCGCCAGCAGCCTACAGCAGTCACAAGAGACCCAGTACTTC.

The gene calls are TRBV5-1 and TRBJ1-5; TRBD1 matches at 7 bases. The germline V gene has CDR1 SGHRS and CDR2 YFSETQ. This CDR3 region has 15 residues. V gave up 0 bases and J gave up 4 bases; unmatched junction bases: 4. The CDR3 region has the DNA TGCGCCAGCAGCTTGGCCGGACAGGAGAATCAGCCCCAGCATTTT. This gives the protein CASSLAGQENQPQHF.

Of note for this clone: Other DNA sequences in this sample translate to the same CDR3. The chain joins TRBV7-3 to TRBJ1-1; TRBD1 aligns across 7 bases. Germline trimming cut 0 bases from V and 4 bases from J; bases unmatched to any gene: 2. In germline, CDR1 is SGHTA, CDR2 FQGTGA. This CDR3 spans 14 amino acids. CDR3: CASSLTTGTTEAFF. The CDR3 DNA reads as TGTGCCAGCAGCTTAACGACAGGGACCACTGAAGCTTTCTTT.

To note about this clone: Other DNA sequences in this sample translate to the same CDR3. V gene TRBV30 combines with J gene TRBJ1-1; TRBD1 might be the D (6 bases). The germline V gene encodes CDR1 GTSNPN and CDR2 SVGIG (reference sequence). V was cut by 0 bases and J by 4 bases, with 9 bases left in between. The CDR3 covers 13 residues. The CDR3 DNA is TGTGCCTGGAGTGTAGGGGGTGGCACTGAAGCTTTCTTT. This gives the protein CAWSVGGGTEAFF.

The chain couples TRBV7-6 to TRBJ1-1; the D gene is possibly TRBD1 (5 bases). V was clipped by 3 bases and J by 5 bases, with 10 bases between them. Germline V gene data show CDR1 as SGHVS and CDR2 as FNYEAQ. The CDR3 totals 13 residues. The CDR3 DNA is TGTGCCAGCAGCTTTCAGCAGGGAACTGAAGCTTTCTTT. It is translated as CASSFQQGTEAFF.

Here the CDR3 DNA reads TGCGCCAGCAGCTCACCCCCACTAGCGGGACTTAATGAGCAGTTCTTC. It is translated as CASSSPPLAGLNEQFF. This sequence joins TRBV5-1 and TRBJ2-1; 10 nucleotides agree with TRBD2. CDR1 SGHRS and CDR2 YFSETQ come from the germline V gene. The CDR3 runs to 16 residues. Trimming removed 3 bases from V and 7 bases from J; junction bases left unmatched: 10.

V gene TRBV5-5 combines with J gene TRBJ1-5; perhaps TRBD1 as D (6 bases). Germline V gene sequence: CDR1 SGHKS, CDR2 YYEKEE (reference sequence). The V and J ends lost 3 bases and 4 bases respectively, with 14 bases between them. This CDR3 comprises 15 residues. The CDR3 DNA follows: TGTGCCAGCAGCTACTCACAAGGGGGGAATCAGCCCCAGCATTTT. Translation: CASSYSQGGNQPQHF.

V and J are TRBV6-1 and TRBJ2-1; 11 bases fit TRBD2. The trim removed 0 bases at V and 8 bases at J, leaving 6 bases unmatched. The germline CDR1 and CDR2 sequences are MNHNS and SASEGT. The CDR3 is 16 residues long. The CDR3 sequence is CASSEATSGSIYEQFF. The DNA for the CDR3 is TGTGCCAGCAGTGAAGCCACTAGCGGGAGTATCTATGAGCAGTTCTTC.

The chain employs TRBV5-1 and TRBJ2-1; 10 positions agree with TRBD2. CDR1 SGHRS and CDR2 YFSETQ come from the germline V gene. The CDR3 is 15 residues long. Trimming cost V 3 bases and J 4 bases; bases outside gene matches: 4. The CDR3 is CASSWGLATYNEQFF. CDR3 bases: TGCGCCAGCAGCTGGGGACTAGCGACGTACAATGAGCAGTTCTTC.